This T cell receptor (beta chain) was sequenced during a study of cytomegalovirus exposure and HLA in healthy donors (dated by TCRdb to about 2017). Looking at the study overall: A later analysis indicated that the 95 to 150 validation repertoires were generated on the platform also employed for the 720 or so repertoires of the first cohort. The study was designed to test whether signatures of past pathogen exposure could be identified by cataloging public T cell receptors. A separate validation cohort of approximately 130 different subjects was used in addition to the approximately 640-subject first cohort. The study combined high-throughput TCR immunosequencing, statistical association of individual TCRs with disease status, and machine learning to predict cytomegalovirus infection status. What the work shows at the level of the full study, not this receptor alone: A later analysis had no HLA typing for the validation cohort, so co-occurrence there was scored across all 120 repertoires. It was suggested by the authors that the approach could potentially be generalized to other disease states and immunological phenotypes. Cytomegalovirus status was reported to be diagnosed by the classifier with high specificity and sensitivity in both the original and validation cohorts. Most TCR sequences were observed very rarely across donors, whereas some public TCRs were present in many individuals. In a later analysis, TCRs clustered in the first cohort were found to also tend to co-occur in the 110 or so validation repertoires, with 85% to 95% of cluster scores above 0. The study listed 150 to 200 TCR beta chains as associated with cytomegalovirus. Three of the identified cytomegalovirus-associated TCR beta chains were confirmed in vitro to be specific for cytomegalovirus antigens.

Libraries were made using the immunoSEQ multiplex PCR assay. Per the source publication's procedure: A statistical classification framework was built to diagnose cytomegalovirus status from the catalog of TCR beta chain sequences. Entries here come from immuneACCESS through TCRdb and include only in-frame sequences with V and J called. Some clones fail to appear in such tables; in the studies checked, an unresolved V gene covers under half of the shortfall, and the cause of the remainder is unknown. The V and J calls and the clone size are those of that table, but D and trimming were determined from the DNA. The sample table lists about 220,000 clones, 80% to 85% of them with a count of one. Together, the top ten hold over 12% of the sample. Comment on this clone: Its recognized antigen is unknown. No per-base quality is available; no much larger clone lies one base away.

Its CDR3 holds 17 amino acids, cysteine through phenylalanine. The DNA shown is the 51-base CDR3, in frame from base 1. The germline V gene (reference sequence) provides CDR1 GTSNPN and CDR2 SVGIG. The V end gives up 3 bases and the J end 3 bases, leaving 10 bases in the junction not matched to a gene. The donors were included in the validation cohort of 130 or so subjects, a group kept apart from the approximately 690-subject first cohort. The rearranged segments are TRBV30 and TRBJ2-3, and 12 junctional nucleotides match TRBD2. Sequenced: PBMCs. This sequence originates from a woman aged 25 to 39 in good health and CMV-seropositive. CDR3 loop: CAWRGLALAGGTDTQYF. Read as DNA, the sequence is TGTGCCTGGAGGGGTCTAGCGCTAGCGGGGGGGACAGATACGCAGTATTTT.